Given below is one T cell receptor (beta chain) in context. Its antigen remains unknown. These data belong to a study of vaccination effects on CD4 cells after COVID-19. Sequencing used immunoSEQ multiplex PCR; TCRdb keeps in-frame clones, though not all of them. The sample has about 24,000 clones, 80% to 90% seen once. CDR1 and CDR2 (germline): MNHNY, SVGAGI (reference sequence). V lost 10 bases and J 6 bases, leaving 16 bases between the germline ends. CDR3 length: 13 residues. ViraFEST used viral peptide pools to expand antigen-specific CD4+ T cells before sequencing. Subsequent to a culture period of 10 to 11 days, CD4+ T cells were isolated. All participants had two doses of either the BNT162b2 or mRNA-1273 vaccine.

The chain is built from TRBV6-6 and TRBJ1-5; TRBD1 might be the D (6 bases). This receptor was taken from a human donor who received a COVID-19 vaccine. Some clones in this sample may be carry-over from other donors' samples. The specimen comprised CD4+ T cells from PBMCs cultured with SARS-CoV-2 spike peptides, sampled after COVID-19 vaccination. The CDR3 region has the DNA TGTGCCACCGAAGGGGGTATAGGTCAGCCCCAGCATTTT. Amino acid sequence: CATEGGIGQPQHF.